The next 30 T cell receptor beta chains were all read from a single sample in a study of T cell repertoires in cytomegalovirus infection. A single record per CDR3 protein comes from TCRdb applying MiXCR to the reads. The data contain roughly 920,000 distinct CDR3 sequences, around 30% of them singletons. The antigens of these receptors remain unknown. Sequences were derived from cultured CD8+ T cells from PBMCs, sampled from culture after CMV antigen stimulation. The receptors originated from a human donor in good health (CMV status not recorded). Some clones in this sample may be carry-over from other donors' samples.

On this clonotype itself: This could be a read error, since a much larger clone is one nucleotide away. This chain uses TRBV7-6 with TRBJ2-2, with 7 bases lining up with TRBD1. CDR1 is SGHVS, CDR2 FNYEAQ, per germline. The CDR3 is made up of 16 amino acids. The CDR3 sequence is CTSSPRTGPATGELFF. The CDR3 nucleotides are TGTACCAGCAGCCCCAGGACAGGCCCGGCCACCGGGGAGCTGTTTTTT.

This sequence joins TRBV7-6 and TRBJ1-4; a possible D gene is TRBD1 (6 bases). Germline CDR1 SGHVS, CDR2 FNYEAQ. The CDR3 length is 14 residues. V lost 4 bases, J lost 10 bases, and 16 bases lay in between. CDR3 nucleotides: TGTGCCAGCAGCTCGGGACAATTAGGGGGAAAACTGTTTTTT. Its protein is CASSSGQLGGKLFF.

The chain combines TRBV12-3 or TRBV12-4 with TRBJ2-1, with D hard to call. Trimming shortened V by 5 bases and J by 11 bases, and 13 bases separated the two germline ends. The CDR3 is made up of 12 amino acids. CDR3 coding DNA: TGTGCCAGCAGTAAAGGGCCGAATCAGCAGTTCTTC. Residues: CASSKGPNQQFF.

This chain joins TRBV4-3 and TRBJ1-1; D perhaps matches TRBD1 (5 bases). CDR3 length: 15 residues. CDR1 and CDR2 (germline): LGHNA, YSLEER. Trimming left V 4 bases short and J 1 base short, with 13 bases between. The CDR3: CASSPKGLTNTEAFF. CDR3 bases: TGCGCCAGCAGCCCCAAGGGACTTACGAACACTGAAGCTTTCTTT.

The J gene is TRBJ2-2, the V gene TRBV6-2 or TRBV6-3; D is ambiguous. Germline V gene lookup returns CDR1 MNHEY and CDR2 SVGEGT. Deletions cut 2 bases from V and 11 bases from J, with 6 bases between. The CDR3 runs 11 residues. The CDR3, as DNA: TGTGCCAGCAGTTACCCCACAGAGCTGTTTTTT. Amino acids: CASSYPTELFF.

In this sample, this clonotype turned up a few times. The chain links TRBV7-6 to TRBJ2-6; unclear D gene. Trimming removed 5 bases from V and 1 base from J, with 12 bases in between. The CDR3 sequence is 16 residues long. The V gene's germline CDR1 is SGHVS and CDR2 FNYEAQ. CDR3 nucleotides: TGTGCCAGCAGCCTCTCCTTCAGATCTGGGGCCAACGTCCTGACTTTC. This sequence encodes CASSLSFRSGANVLTF. Filled out from reference TRBV7-6 and TRBJ2-6, the complete variable domain reads GAGVSQSPRYKVTKRGQDVALRCDPISGHVSLYWYRQALGQGPEFLTYFNYEAQQDKSGLPNDRFSAERPEGSISTLTIQRTEQRDSAMYRCASSLSFRSGANVLTFGAGSRLTVL.

This chain uses TRBV4-2 with TRBJ2-7; the D gene is possibly TRBD1 (6 bases). The CDR3 contains 15 residues. Per the germline V gene, CDR1 is LGHNA and CDR2 is YNFKEQ. V lost 1 base and J lost 2, with 12 bases in between. Written as DNA, the CDR3 is TGTGCCAGCAGCCAAGGTACAGGGCTGGCCTACGAGCAGTACGTC. It codes for CASSQGTGLAYEQYV.

This clonotype was observed a single time. The V call is TRBV10-3, the J call TRBJ2-1; D unresolved. Trimming shortened V by 3 bases and J by 8 bases, and 11 bases separated the two germline ends. The CDR3 is 13 amino acids. Per germline, CDR1 ENHRY and CDR2 SYGVKD. The DNA of the CDR3 is TGTGCCATCAGTGATAGGCTTATAGATGAGCAGTTCTTC. Translating gives CAISDRLIDEQFF.

The CDR3 coding sequence is TGTGCCAGCAGTGGGGGCAGGATGAGCTCCTATAATTCACCCCTCCACTTT. Its protein product is CASSGGRMSSYNSPLHF. This chain connects TRBV25-1 to TRBJ1-6; tentative D call: TRBD1 (5 bases). Germline V gene data show CDR1 as MGHDK and CDR2 as SYGVNS. The V end was cut by 4 bases, the J end by 0 bases, with 13 bases between. CDR3 length: 17 amino acids.

This chain connects TRBV9 to TRBJ1-5; D is possibly TRBD1 (6 bases). CDR1 SGDLS and CDR2 YYNGEE come from the germline V gene. Trimming left V 3 bases short and J 2 bases short, with 12 bases between. This CDR3 spans 15 amino acids. CDR3 loop: CASSGGGGGNQPQHF. The CDR3 DNA is TGTGCCAGCAGCGGGGGAGGGGGAGGCAATCAGCCCCAGCATTTT.

V usage is TRBV6-1 and J usage is TRBJ2-7; D perhaps matches TRBD1 (6 bases). This CDR3 is built from 14 residues. Trimming removed 6 bases from V and 0 bases from J, with 12 bases in between. Per germline, CDR1 MNHNS and CDR2 SASEGT. DNA for the CDR3: TGTGCCAGCAGATCCCGGGACAACTCCTACGAGCAGTACTTC. Its protein is CASRSRDNSYEQYF.

The chain couples TRBV20-1 to TRBJ2-7, with D tentatively TRBD1 (7 bases). V dropped 4 bases and J dropped 3 bases, with 13 bases sitting between them. CDR1 DFQATT and CDR2 SNEGSKA come from the germline V gene (reference sequence). The CDR3 sequence is 13 residues long. CDR3 loop: CSATRGDSYEQYV. The DNA for the CDR3 is TGCAGTGCTACCAGGGGGGATAGCTACGAGCAGTACGTC.

This clonotype was counted between two and nine times. The chain is built from TRBV4-1 and TRBJ1-2; D gene ambiguous. The CDR3 totals 13 residues. Trimming pared 0 bases from V and 8 bases from J, leaving 10 bases between. Germline loops: CDR1 MGHRA, CDR2 YSYEKL. The DNA for the CDR3 is TGCGCCAGCAGCCAAGAAATAAGCGGAGGCTACACCTTC. This codes for CASSQEISGGYTF.

The chain couples TRBV27 to TRBJ1-1; 7 nucleotides align to TRBD1. The V gene's germline CDR1 is MNHEY and CDR2 SMNVEV (reference sequence). The V segment lost 5 bases and the J segment 5 bases; nucleotides outside the gene matches: 11. This CDR3 comprises 15 residues. The CDR3 is CASSTVDRDHTEAFF. Written as DNA, the CDR3 is TGTGCCAGCAGTACCGTCGACAGGGATCATACTGAAGCTTTCTTT.

The genes are TRBV12-3 or TRBV12-4 and TRBJ2-1; 13 nucleotides line up with TRBD2. V trimming: 4 bases; J trimming: 10 bases; junction bases outside the gene matches: 10. The CDR3 covers 16 residues. The CDR3, as DNA: TGTGCCAGCAGTTCTCCGGGACTAGCGGGGTCTCAGGAGCAGTTCTTC. It codes for CASSSPGLAGSQEQFF.

The V gene is TRBV6-5, the J gene TRBJ1-1; D remains ambiguous. Germline V gives CDR1 MNHEY, CDR2 SVGAGI. The V gene lost 2 bases and the J gene lost 5 bases, with 18 bases spanning the gap. The CDR3 is 16 amino acids. The CDR3 region has the DNA TGTGCCAGCAGTTACGGATCGGCCTATTCGGAGACTGAAGCTTTCTTT. It is translated as CASSYGSAYSETEAFF.

This clonotype was seen a handful of times. The V call is TRBV6-2 or TRBV6-3, the J call TRBJ1-1, with no clear D. V shed 7 bases and J shed 2 bases, with 11 bases lying between them. Looked up from germline, CDR1 is MNHEY and CDR2 is SVGEGT. The CDR3 length is 13 residues. CDR3 in DNA: TGTGCCAGCATGGACGGAGTAAACACTGAAGCTTTCTTT. The encoded protein is CASMDGVNTEAFF.

This clonotype was observed a few times. The rearrangement links TRBV24-1 to TRBJ2-3; D tentatively fits TRBD1 or TRBD2 (5 bases each). CDR1 is KGHDR and CDR2 is SFDVKD in the germline V gene. V lost 1 base, J lost 6 bases, and 16 bases lay in between. The CDR3 has 16 amino acids. The CDR3, as DNA: TGTGCCACCAGTGATTTTTCGAGTCTCTGGGGGGATACGCAGTATTTT. Protein sequence: CATSDFSSLWGDTQYF.

This clonotype was recorded a few times. This sequence joins TRBV27 and TRBJ1-2; TRBD1 aligns across 7 bases. The CDR3 has 12 amino acids. Germline V gives CDR1 MNHEY, CDR2 SMNVEV (reference sequence). V was clipped by 4 bases and J by 9 bases; unmatched bases: 5. CDR3 nucleotide sequence: TGTGCCAGCAGTTACAGGGGCGGAAGCTACACCTTC. Translating it yields CASSYRGGSYTF.

Written as DNA, the CDR3 is TGTGCGAGCTTGGGGACTAGCGGGACCTACGAGCAGTACTTC. This encodes CASLGTSGTYEQYF. This sequence joins TRBV7-9 and TRBJ2-7; 13 positions agree with TRBD2. This CDR3 spans 14 amino acids. CDR1 is SEHNR, CDR2 FQNEAQ, per germline (reference sequence).

The chain recombines TRBV4-1 with TRBJ2-2; D perhaps matches TRBD1 (5 bases). This CDR3 has 17 amino acids. V lost 2 bases to trimming and J lost 1 base, with 14 bases between them. CDR1 and CDR2 from the germline V gene are MGHRA and YSYEKL. CDR3 protein: CASSQIVVDRNTGELFF. CDR3 coding DNA: TGCGCCAGCAGCCAAATCGTTGTCGACAGGAACACCGGGGAGCTGTTTTTT.

This clonotype was seen a handful of times. The rearrangement links TRBV6-1 to TRBJ2-2, with TRBD1 matching 8 bases. The CDR3 runs to 16 residues. Per the germline V gene, CDR1 is MNHNS and CDR2 is SASEGT. With 5 bases clipped from V and 1 base from J, the junction kept 6 bases outside the gene matches. CDR3 DNA sequence: TGTGCCAGCAGTTCGGACAGGGAAATGAACACCGGGGAGCTGTTTTTT. The encoded protein is CASSSDREMNTGELFF.

This clonotype was recorded many times. The chain links TRBV7-2 to TRBJ1-4; possible D gene TRBD1, 5 bases. Germline CDR1 and CDR2: SGHTA and FQGNSA. Trimming took 2 bases from V and 7 from J, leaving 8 bases between them. This CDR3 spans 13 amino acids. The CDR3 sequence is CASSLNRGEKLFF. In DNA, the CDR3 is TGTGCCAGCAGCTTAAATAGGGGTGAAAAACTGTTTTTT.

The chain uses TRBV5-6 and TRBJ2-6; no definite D call. The V gene's germline CDR1 is SGHDT and CDR2 YYEEEE. The CDR3 extends over 21 amino acids. Trimming stripped 9 bases from V and 4 bases from J, with 35 bases between. The CDR3 DNA reads TGTGCCACCCAAAGTCTTATTGTTCTCGGGCCGCAATATACCGGGGCCAACGTCCTGACTTTC. It yields the protein CATQSLIVLGPQYTGANVLTF.

This clonotype was picked up many times. The rearrangement links TRBV6-1 to TRBJ2-2; 8 bases are a match to TRBD1. CDR3 length equals 16 residues. Germline V gene lookup returns CDR1 MNHNS and CDR2 SASEGT. V was clipped by 1 base and J by 8 bases; unmatched bases: 9. CDR3: CASSEGQGPRTGELFF. CDR3 bases: TGTGCCAGCAGTGAAGGACAGGGGCCTAGGACTGGGGAGCTGTTTTTT.

This clonotype was counted a few times. V and J are TRBV29-1 and TRBJ2-1; TRBD2 aligns across 15 bases. The germline CDR1 and CDR2 sequences are SQVTM and ANQGSEA. Trimming cost V 6 bases and J 7 bases; bases outside gene matches: 13. The CDR3 loop spans 17 amino acids. As DNA, the CDR3 is TGCAGCGTAATAGGACTAGCGGGGGGGGTGGGTGAAAATGAGCAGTTCTTC. It codes for CSVIGLAGGVGENEQFF.

This clonotype was counted between two and nine times. J is TRBJ1-4 and V is TRBV9; TRBD1 agrees at 8 bases. The V gene's germline CDR1 is SGDLS and CDR2 YYNGEE. Unmatched junction bases numbered 0, after V lost 2 bases and J lost 0 bases. The CDR3 totals 15 residues. DNA of the CDR3: TGTGCCAGCAGCGTGACAGGGGCAACTAATGAAAAACTGTTTTTT. Its protein product is CASSVTGATNEKLFF.

A note on this clonotype: The junction shows a germline mismatch at one end, possibly a read error. The J gene is TRBJ1-1, the V gene TRBV27, with D maybe TRBD1 (5 bases). Germline-derived CDR1 and CDR2 are MNHEY and SMNVEV (reference sequence). CDR3 length: 13 amino acids. In DNA form, the CDR3 reads TGTACCAGCAGTTTTGGGACGAGACGTATGGCTTTCTTT. As protein: CTSSFGTRRMAFF.

This sequence joins TRBV20-1 and TRBJ2-1, with unresolved D. CDR1 and CDR2 (germline): DFQATT, SNEGSKA (reference sequence). Trimming took off 3 bases at V and 0 bases at J, with 15 bases between the two ends. The CDR3 loop spans 16 amino acids. CDR3 amino acids: CSARGSGPVSYNEQFF. In nucleotides, the CDR3 is TGCAGTGCTAGGGGCAGTGGTCCTGTCTCCTACAATGAGCAGTTCTTC.

This rearrangement joins TRBV19 to TRBJ2-2; TRBD1 might be the D (6 bases). Germline V gene sequence: CDR1 LNHDA, CDR2 SQIVND (reference sequence). Trimming removed 7 bases at V and 2 bases at J, with 17 bases between. This CDR3 region has 16 residues. DNA for the CDR3: TGTGCCAGTAATGAATTCAGGGGTACAAACACCGGGGAGCTGTTTTTT. As protein: CASNEFRGTNTGELFF.